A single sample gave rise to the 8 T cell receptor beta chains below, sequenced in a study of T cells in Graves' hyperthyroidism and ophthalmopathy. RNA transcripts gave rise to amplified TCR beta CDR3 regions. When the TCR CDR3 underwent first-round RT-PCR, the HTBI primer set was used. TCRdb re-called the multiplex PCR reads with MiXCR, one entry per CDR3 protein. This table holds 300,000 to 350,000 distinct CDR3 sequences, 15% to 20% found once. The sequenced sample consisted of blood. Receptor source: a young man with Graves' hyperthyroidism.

The CDR3 here is CASSTLVGTTRGQFF. The DNA for the CDR3 is TGTGCCAGCAGCACCCTCGTTGGGACGACCCGCGGGCAGTTCTTC. V is TRBV5-6 and J is TRBJ2-1; D might be TRBD1 or TRBD2, each matching 5 bases. The CDR3 has 15 amino acids. V was cut by 4 bases and J by 12 bases, with 23 bases left in between. Per germline, CDR1 SGHDT and CDR2 YYEEEE.

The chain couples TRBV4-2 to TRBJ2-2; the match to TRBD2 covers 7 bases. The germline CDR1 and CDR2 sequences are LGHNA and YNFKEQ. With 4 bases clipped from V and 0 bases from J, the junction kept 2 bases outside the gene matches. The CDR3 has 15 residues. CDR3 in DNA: TGTGCCAGCAGCCCTAGCGGAACGAACACCGGGGAGCTGTTTTTT. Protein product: CASSPSGTNTGELFF.

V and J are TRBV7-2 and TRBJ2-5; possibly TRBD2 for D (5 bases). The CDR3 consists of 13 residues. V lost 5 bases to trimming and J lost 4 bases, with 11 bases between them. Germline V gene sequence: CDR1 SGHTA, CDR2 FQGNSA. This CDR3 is CASSPLATETQYF. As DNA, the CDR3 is TGTGCCAGCAGCCCTTTAGCGACAGAGACCCAGTACTTC.

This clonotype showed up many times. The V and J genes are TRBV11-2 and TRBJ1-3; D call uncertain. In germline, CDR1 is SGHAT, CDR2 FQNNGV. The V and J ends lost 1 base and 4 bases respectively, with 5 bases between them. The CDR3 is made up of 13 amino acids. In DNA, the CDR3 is TGTGCCAGCAGCTTAGCCGGGGGAAACACCATATATTTT. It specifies CASSLAGGNTIYF.

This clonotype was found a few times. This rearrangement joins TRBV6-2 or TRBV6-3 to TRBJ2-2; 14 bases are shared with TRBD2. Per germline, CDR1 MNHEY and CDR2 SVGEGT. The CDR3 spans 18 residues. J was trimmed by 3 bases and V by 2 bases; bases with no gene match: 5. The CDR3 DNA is TGTGCCAGCAGTTACCCTCCGGGACTAGCGGGAGACACCGGGGAGCTGTTTTTT. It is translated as CASSYPPGLAGDTGELFF.

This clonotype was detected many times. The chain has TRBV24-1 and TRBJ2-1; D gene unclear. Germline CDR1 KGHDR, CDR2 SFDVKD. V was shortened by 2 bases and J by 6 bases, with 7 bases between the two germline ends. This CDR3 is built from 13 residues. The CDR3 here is CATSDSGGNEQFF. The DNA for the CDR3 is TGTGCCACCAGTGATTCTGGCGGCAATGAGCAGTTCTTC.

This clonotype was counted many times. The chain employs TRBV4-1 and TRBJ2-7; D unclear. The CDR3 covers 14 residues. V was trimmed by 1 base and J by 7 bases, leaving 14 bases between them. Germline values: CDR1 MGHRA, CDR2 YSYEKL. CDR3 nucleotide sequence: TGCGCCAGCAGCCAAGGGTTCACCCCCAGTGAGCAGTACTTC. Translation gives CASSQGFTPSEQYF.

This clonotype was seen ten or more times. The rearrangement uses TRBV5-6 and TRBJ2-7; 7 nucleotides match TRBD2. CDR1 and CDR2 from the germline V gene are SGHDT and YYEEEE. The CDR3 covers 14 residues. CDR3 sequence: CASWFWTSPYEQYF. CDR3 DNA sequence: TGTGCGAGCTGGTTCTGGACTAGTCCATACGAGCAGTACTTC.